These T cell receptor beta chains were read from a single sample in a study of immune characterization of retroperitoneal liposarcoma. TCRdb reanalysed the PCR reads using MiXCR and keeps one entry per CDR3 protein. The sample holds fewer than 13,000 distinct CDR3 sequences, about a quarter seen once. Sequencing was done on a sample of tumor tissue. These receptors came from a male donor with retroperitoneal liposarcoma. Each CDR3 is given with its conserved first and last residue. D genes are given only for firm matches. Part of the rows lack a size; the others show once, few, many or a class for expanded clones.

CDR3aa	CDR3nt	v_gene	d_gene	j_gene	abundance
CANSSSGQGARNEQFF	TGTGCCAACAGCTCATCTGGACAGGGGGCGAGGAATGAGCAGTTCTTT	TRBV11-3	TRBD1	TRBJ1-6	.
CASSGRTRTQYF	TGTGCCAGCAGTGGCAGGACGCGGACGCAGTATTTT	TRBV6-2/TRBV6-3	.	TRBJ2-3	.
CASSLSSRTEAFF	TGTGCCAGCAGCTTATCAAGTCGAACTGAAGCTTTCTTT	TRBV7-6	.	TRBJ1-1	few
CASSPGSGPDNEQYF	TGTGCCAGCAGTCCCGGTTCGGGACCTGACAATGAGCAGTACTTC	TRBV12-3/TRBV12-4	.	TRBJ2-5	few
CASSLAPGRDENIQYF	TGTGCCAGCAGCTTAGCGCCAGGACGCGACGAAAACATTCAGTACTTC	TRBV7-8	.	TRBJ2-4	few
CASSLRLAGEETQFF	TGTGCCAGCAGCTTGCGACTAGCGGGAGAAGAGACCCAGTTCTTC	TRBV5-3	TRBD2	TRBJ2-1	.
CASSRQASSGNTIYF	TGTGCCAGCAGTCGACAGGCGAGCTCTGGAAACACCATATATTTT	TRBV6-5	.	TRBJ1-3	once
CASSLQSRSYEQYF	TGTGCCAGCAGCTTACAGAGCCGCTCCTACGAGCAGTACTTC	TRBV7-8	.	TRBJ2-7	medium-sized
CASSYSRSIEQYF	TGTGCCAGCAGTTACTCACGGTCAATAGAGCAGTACTTC	TRBV6-6	.	TRBJ2-7	many
CSARVSGSRFF	TGCAGTGCTAGAGTTAGCGGGAGTCGGTTCTTC	TRBV20-1	TRBD2	TRBJ2-7	.
CASRLRGARVQAGEVEQYF	TGTGCCAGCAGGTTAAGGGGAGCAAGGGTGCAAGCAGGGGAGGTCGAGCAGTACTTC	TRBV27	.	TRBJ2-7	medium-sized
CASSEGDGEQFF	TGTGCCAGCAGTGAAGGGGATGGGGAGCAGTTCTTC	TRBV6-1	.	TRBJ2-1	.
CASRISGRYNEQYF	TGTGCCAGCAGGATTAGCGGGAGGTACAATGAGCAGTACTTC	TRBV6-1	TRBD2	TRBJ2-5	.
CASSSERGGGDEQYF	TGTGCCAGCAGTTCCGAGCGGGGGGGGGGCGATGAGCAGTACTTC	TRBV12-3/TRBV12-4	TRBD2	TRBJ2-7	many
CASSTRLAGSYNEQYF	TGTGCCAGCAGTACTCGACTAGCGGGATCCTACAATGAGCAGTACTTC	TRBV12-3/TRBV12-4	TRBD2	TRBJ2-5	many
CASSDRTGTAYEQYF	TGTGCCAGCAGCGACAGGACGGGCACGGCCTACGAGCAGTACTTC	TRBV7-2	.	TRBJ2-7	few
CASGYTDRGETQYF	TGTGCTAGTGGTTACACCGACAGGGGAGAGACCCAGTACTTC	TRBV12-5	TRBD1	TRBJ2-5	few
CASSYLAGYNEQFF	TGTGCCAGCAGTTACCTAGCGGGGTACAATGAGCAGTTCTTC	TRBV6-6	TRBD2	TRBJ2-1	many
CASSDLPARGLRGEQFF	TGTGCCAGCAGTGATCTACCCGCGCGGGGGCTACGAGGGGAGCAGTTCTTC	TRBV6-1	.	TRBJ2-1	few
CASSEGTGTGTEAFF	TGTGCCAGCAGTGAAGGGACAGGGACGGGCACTGAAGCTTTCTTT	TRBV6-1	TRBD1	TRBJ1-1	few
CASSEFWAGSSGEQFF	TGTGCCAGCAGTGAATTTTGGGCGGGAAGTTCAGGTGAGCAGTTCTTC	TRBV6-1	.	TRBJ2-1	.
CASRIAGGPDTQYF	TGTGCCAGCAGAATAGCGGGAGGGCCAGATACGCAGTATTTT	TRBV7-8	TRBD2	TRBJ2-3	many
CASSFLAGGQETQYF	TGTGCCAGCAGTTTCCTAGCGGGAGGACAAGAGACCCAGTACTTC	TRBV11-3	TRBD2	TRBJ2-5	many
CASSLRDEQFF	TGTGCCAGCAGCTTGCGGGATGAGCAGTTCTTC	TRBV5-4	.	TRBJ2-1	.
CASSVAGATDTQYF	TGTGCCAGCAGTGTAGCGGGGGCCACAGATACGCAGTATTTT	TRBV6-4	TRBD2	TRBJ2-3	medium-sized
CASSLRTGNQETQFF	TGTGCCAGCAGCTTAAGGACAGGGAATCAAGAGACCCAGTTCTTC	TRBV7-2	TRBD1	TRBJ2-1	medium-sized
CASGFGTGGFGELFF	TGTGCTAGTGGTTTTGGGACAGGGGGGTTCGGGGAGCTGTTTTTT	TRBV12-5	TRBD1	TRBJ2-2	.
CASSLGGGTDTQYF	TGTGCCAGCAGTTTAGGGGGGGGCACAGATACGCAGTATTTT	TRBV12-3/TRBV12-4	.	TRBJ2-3	many
CASSEDRRGIREQFF	TGCGCCAGCAGTGAGGACAGGAGGGGCATCCGCGAGCAGTTCTTC	TRBV10-1	.	TRBJ2-1	few
CASSFILAASYNEQFF	TGTGCCAGCAGTTTTATCCTAGCGGCTTCCTACAATGAGCAGTTCTTC	TRBV12-3/TRBV12-4	TRBD2	TRBJ2-1	few
CASSPRGEGFAETQYF	TGTGCCAGCAGCCCGCGGGGGGAGGGCTTCGCGGAGACCCAGTACTTC	TRBV11-2	TRBD2	TRBJ2-5	.
CASSLAGGPSDEQFF	TGTGCCAGCAGCTTAGCGGGAGGGCCAAGCGATGAGCAGTTCTTC	TRBV7-2	TRBD2	TRBJ2-1	.
CASSYEGDEQYF	TGTGCCAGCAGTTACGAAGGAGATGAGCAGTACTTC	TRBV6-5	.	TRBJ2-5	few
CASSEWVAFF	TGTGCCAGCAGTGAATGGGTTGCTTTCTTT	TRBV6-1	.	TRBJ1-1	medium-sized
CASSVGETQYF	TGTGCCAGCAGTGTCGGGGAGACCCAGTACTTC	TRBV7-7	.	TRBJ2-5	.
CASSSDRYNEQFF	TGTGCTAGCAGCTCCGACAGATACAATGAGCAGTTCTTC	TRBV7-6	.	TRBJ2-1	few
CASSPGGDLETQYF	TGTGCCAGCAGTCCGGGCGGGGACCTAGAGACCCAGTACTTC	TRBV12-3/TRBV12-4	.	TRBJ2-5	medium-sized
CASSLYRAQEQPQHF	TGTGCCAGCAGTTTATACAGGGCACAGGAGCAGCCCCAGCATTTT	TRBV6-1	.	TRBJ1-5	many
CASSHLTGDNYEQYF	TGTGCCAGCAGCCACCTCACGGGAGATAACTACGAGCAGTACTTC	TRBV7-3	.	TRBJ2-7	.